This entry concerns a single T cell receptor beta chain. This sample is drawn from a study of blood T cell repertoires in COVID-19. Study background: COVID-19 samples from acute and convalescent phases originated in the United States, Italy and Spain. From T cells, B-cell-depleted T cells, or PBMCs came the material, which was cDNA or gDNA.

Authors' processing steps: Cell counts per sample came from amplifying reference gene primers. Libraries were prepared by immunoSEQ multiplex PCR; TCRdb keeps only in-frame clonotypes and omits some of them. V, J and clone size are those of that table, while D and trimming were read from the DNA. This sample has about 26,000 clones, with about four fifths found just once. Germline lookup yields CDR1 LNHDA and CDR2 SQIVND (reference sequence). The CDR3 totals 16 residues. After removal of 5 bases from V and 7 bases from J, the junction contained 8 bases not matched to a gene. The sample was peripheral blood. The chain carries TRBV19 and TRBJ1-6; 10 nucleotides match TRBD1. This sequence was found in a man aged 80 or over with active or convalescent COVID-19. In DNA form, the CDR3 reads TGTGCCAGTAGTGCACAGGACAGGGGGGCCAATTCACCCCTCCACTTT. It specifies CASSAQDRGANSPLHF. The full variable domain, in which reference TRBV19 and TRBJ1-6 provide the parts outside the CDR3, is DGGITQSPKYLFRKEGQNVTLSCEQNLNHDAMYWYRQDPGQGLRLIYYSQIVNDFQKGDIAEGYSVSREKKESFPLTVTSAQKNPTAFYLCASSAQDRGANSPLHFGNGTRLTVT.